This entry describes one T cell receptor beta chain. Its antigen remains unknown. This sample is drawn from a study of shared clonotypes between healthy human individuals. Study information: CD4 naive and memory got three plates each, CD8 naive two, CD8 memory one.

This CDR3 is built from 17 residues. The germline V gene encodes CDR1 SGHNT and CDR2 YYREEE (reference sequence). V lost 5 bases and J lost 0; bases outside the gene matches: 9. Study-wide points: Shared clonotypes across all four donors exceeded non-shared ones in generation probability. The naive CD4 repertoires of a few donors were compared, and about 5% of clonotypes were shared.

Only Caucasian adults living in Nashville, Tennessee served as donors. Assay used: immunoSEQ multiplex PCR; TCRdb lists only in-frame clones, some missing. The table lists more than 2 million clones, 95% of them singletons. The source material was naive CD4+ T cells sorted from blood. The sample's subset: CD45RA+ positively selected. The sequence was collected from a young man in good health. This rearrangement joins TRBV5-4 to TRBJ2-3, with TRBD2 identical over 10 bases. The CDR3 DNA is TGTGCCAGCAGGGAGCCCAGCGGGGGGGAGAGCACAGATACGCAGTATTTT. Encoded protein: CASREPSGGESTDTQYF.